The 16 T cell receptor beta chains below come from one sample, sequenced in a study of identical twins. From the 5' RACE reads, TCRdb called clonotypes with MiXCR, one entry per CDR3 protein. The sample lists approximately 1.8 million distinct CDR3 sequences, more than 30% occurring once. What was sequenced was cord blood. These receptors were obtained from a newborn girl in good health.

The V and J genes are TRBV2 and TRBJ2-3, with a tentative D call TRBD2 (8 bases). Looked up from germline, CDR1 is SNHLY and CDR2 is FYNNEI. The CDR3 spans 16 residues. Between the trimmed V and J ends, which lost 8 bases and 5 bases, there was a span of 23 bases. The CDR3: CASDTSGRGQVDTQYF. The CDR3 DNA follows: TGTGCCAGCGATACTAGCGGAAGGGGGCAAGTAGATACGCAGTATTTT.

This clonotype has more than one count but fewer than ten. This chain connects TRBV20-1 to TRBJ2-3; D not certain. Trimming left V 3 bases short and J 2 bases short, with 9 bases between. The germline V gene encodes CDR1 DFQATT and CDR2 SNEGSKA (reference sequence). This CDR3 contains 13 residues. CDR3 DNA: TGCAGTGCTAGTCCACTAACCACAGATACGCAGTATTTT. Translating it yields CSASPLTTDTQYF.

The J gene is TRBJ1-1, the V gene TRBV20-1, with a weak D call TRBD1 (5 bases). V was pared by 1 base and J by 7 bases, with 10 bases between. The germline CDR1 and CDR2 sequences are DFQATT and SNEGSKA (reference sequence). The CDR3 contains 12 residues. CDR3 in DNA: TGCAGTGCTAGAGTAAGGGGATTTGAAGCTTTCTTT. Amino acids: CSARVRGFEAFF.

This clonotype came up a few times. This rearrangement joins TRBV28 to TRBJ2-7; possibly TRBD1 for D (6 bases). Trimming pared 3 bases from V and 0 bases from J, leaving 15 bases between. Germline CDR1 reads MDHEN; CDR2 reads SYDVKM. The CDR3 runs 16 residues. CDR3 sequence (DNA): TGTGCCAGCAGTTTCCTCACAGGGTACCCCTCCTACGAGCAGTACTTC. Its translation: CASSFLTGYPSYEQYF.

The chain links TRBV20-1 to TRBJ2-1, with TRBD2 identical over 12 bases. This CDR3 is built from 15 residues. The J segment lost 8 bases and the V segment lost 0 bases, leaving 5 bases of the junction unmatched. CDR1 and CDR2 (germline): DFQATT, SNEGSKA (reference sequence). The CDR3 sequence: CSAREELAGGHEQFF. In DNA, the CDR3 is TGCAGTGCTAGAGAGGAACTAGCGGGAGGACATGAGCAGTTCTTC.

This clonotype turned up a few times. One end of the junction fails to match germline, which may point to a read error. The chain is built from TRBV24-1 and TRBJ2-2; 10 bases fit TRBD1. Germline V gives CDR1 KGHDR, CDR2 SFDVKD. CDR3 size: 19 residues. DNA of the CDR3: TGTGCCACCATTGATCATGCCGGGACAGGGGCAATGAACACCGGGGAGCTGTTTTTT. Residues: CATIDHAGTGAMNTGELFF.

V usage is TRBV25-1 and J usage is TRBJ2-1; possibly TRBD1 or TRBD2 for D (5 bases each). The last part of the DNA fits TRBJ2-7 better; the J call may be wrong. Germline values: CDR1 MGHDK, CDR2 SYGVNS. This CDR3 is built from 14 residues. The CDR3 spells CASRDEPTYNEQYF. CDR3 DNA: TGTGCCAGCCGGGACGAACCCACCTACAATGAGCAGTACTTC.

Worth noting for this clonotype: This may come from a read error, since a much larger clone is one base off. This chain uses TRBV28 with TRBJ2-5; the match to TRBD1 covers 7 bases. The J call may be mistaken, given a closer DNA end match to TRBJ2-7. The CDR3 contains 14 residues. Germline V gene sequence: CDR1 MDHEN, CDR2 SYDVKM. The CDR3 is CANSFTGAGYEQYF. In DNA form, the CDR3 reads TGTGCCAACAGTTTTACAGGGGCGGGCTACGAGCAGTACTTC.

This CDR3 reads CASSQADRAVDTQYF. In DNA form, the CDR3 reads TGTGCCAGCAGCCAAGCGGACAGGGCGGTAGATACGCAGTATTTT. The rearrangement joins TRBV3-1 to TRBJ2-3; 8 nucleotides match TRBD1. Germline CDR1 reads LGHDT; CDR2 reads YNNKEL (reference sequence). J lost 5 bases, V lost 1 base, and 5 bases had no gene match. The CDR3 loop spans 15 amino acids.

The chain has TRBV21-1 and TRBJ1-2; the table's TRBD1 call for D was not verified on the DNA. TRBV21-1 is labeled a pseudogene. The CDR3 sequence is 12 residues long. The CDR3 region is CASSRHRDGYTF. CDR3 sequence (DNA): TGTGCCAGCAGCCGACACAGGGACGGCTACACCTTC.

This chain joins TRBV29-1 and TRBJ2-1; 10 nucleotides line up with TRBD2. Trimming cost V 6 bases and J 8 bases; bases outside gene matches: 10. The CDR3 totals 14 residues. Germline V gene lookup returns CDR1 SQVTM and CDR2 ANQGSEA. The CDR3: CSVATSGIGDEQFF. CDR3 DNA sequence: TGCAGCGTGGCTACTAGCGGGATAGGCGATGAGCAGTTCTTC.

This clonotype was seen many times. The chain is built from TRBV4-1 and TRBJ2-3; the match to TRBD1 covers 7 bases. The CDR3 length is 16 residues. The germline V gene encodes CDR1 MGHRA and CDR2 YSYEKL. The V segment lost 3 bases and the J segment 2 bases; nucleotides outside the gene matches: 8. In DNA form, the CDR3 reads TGCGCCAGCAGCCACGGGACAGACCCTTACACAGATACGCAGTATTTT. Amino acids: CASSHGTDPYTDTQYF.

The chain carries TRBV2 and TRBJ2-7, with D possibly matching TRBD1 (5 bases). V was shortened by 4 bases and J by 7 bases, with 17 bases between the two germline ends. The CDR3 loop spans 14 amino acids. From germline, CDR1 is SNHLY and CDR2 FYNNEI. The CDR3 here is CASSGIGHHNEQYF. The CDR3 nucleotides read TGTGCCAGCAGTGGTATTGGACACCACAATGAGCAGTACTTC.

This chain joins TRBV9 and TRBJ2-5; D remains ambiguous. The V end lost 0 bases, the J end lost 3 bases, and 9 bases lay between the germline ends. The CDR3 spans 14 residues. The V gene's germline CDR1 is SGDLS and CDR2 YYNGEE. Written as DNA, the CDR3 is TGTGCCAGCAGCGTAGGCCCCCACGAAGAGACCCAGTACTTC. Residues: CASSVGPHEETQYF.

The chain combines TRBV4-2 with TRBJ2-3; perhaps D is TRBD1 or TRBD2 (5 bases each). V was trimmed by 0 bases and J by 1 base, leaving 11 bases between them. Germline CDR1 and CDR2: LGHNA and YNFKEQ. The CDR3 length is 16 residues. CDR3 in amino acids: CASSQDSARGTDTQYF. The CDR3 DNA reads TGTGCCAGCAGCCAAGATAGCGCCAGGGGCACAGATACGCAGTATTTT.

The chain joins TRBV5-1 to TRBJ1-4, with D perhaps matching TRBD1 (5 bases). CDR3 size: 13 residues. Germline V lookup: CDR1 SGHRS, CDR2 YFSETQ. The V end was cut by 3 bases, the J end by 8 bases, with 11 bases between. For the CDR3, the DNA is TGCGCCAGCAGCTCCGTTGGGGACGAAAAACTGTTTTTT. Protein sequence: CASSSVGDEKLFF. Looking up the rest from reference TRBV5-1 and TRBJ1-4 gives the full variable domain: KAGVTQTPRYLIKTRGQQVTLSCSPISGHRSVSWYQQTPGQGLQFLFEYFSETQRNKGNFPGRFSGRQFSNSRSEMNVSTLELGDSALYLCASSSVGDEKLFFGSGTQLSVL.